The T cell receptor (beta chain) described here comes from a study of CD8 T cells in Susac syndrome. RNA amounts of about 0.5 to 1 ug underwent reverse transcription with random hexamers. Each CDR3 protein gets one entry after TCRdb re-called the immunoSEQ multiplex PCR reads with MiXCR. The data hold about 190,000 distinct CDR3 sequences, with around 95% observed a single time. The CDR3 consists of 12 residues. Trimming took 9 bases from V and 0 from J, leaving 7 bases between them. Looked up from germline, CDR1 is MDHEN and CDR2 is SYDVKM. V gene TRBV28 combines with J gene TRBJ2-3, with D unclear. Sequencing was done on a sample of CD4+ T cells from PBMCs. The sequence was obtained from a human donor with Susac syndrome. The chain's CDR3 is CASGESTDTQYF. The CDR3 DNA reads as TGTGCCAGTGGGGAAAGCACAGATACGCAGTATTTT.